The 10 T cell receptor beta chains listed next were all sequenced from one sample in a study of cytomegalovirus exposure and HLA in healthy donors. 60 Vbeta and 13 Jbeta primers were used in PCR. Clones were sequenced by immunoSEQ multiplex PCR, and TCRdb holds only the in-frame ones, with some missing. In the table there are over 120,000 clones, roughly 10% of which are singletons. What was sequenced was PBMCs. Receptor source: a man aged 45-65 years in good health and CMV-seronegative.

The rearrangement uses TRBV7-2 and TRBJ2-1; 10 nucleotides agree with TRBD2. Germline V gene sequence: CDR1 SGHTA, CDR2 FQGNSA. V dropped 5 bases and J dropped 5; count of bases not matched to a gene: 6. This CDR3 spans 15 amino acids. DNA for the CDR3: TGTGCCAGCAGCCCTCAGCGGGGGGGCAACAATGAGCAGTTCTTC. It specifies CASSPQRGGNNEQFF.

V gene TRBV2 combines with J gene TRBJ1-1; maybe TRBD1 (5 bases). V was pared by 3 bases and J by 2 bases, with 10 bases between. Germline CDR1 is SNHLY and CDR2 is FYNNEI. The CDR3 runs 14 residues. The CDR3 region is CASSDRGINTEAFF. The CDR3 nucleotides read TGTGCCAGCAGTGATCGGGGGATTAACACTGAAGCTTTCTTT.

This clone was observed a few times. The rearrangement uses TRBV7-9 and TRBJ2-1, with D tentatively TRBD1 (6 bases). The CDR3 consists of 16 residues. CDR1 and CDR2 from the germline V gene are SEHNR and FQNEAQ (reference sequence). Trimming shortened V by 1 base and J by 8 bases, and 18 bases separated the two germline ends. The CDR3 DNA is TGTGCCAGCAGCTTAGAAGTAGGGGGTGGGAGCGATGAGCAGTTCTTC. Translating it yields CASSLEVGGGSDEQFF.

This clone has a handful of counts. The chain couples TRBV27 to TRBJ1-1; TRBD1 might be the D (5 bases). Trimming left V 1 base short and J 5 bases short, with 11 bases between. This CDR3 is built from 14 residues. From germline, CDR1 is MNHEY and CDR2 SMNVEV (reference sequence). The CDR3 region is CASSLWREGTEAFF. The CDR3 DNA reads TGTGCCAGCAGTTTATGGAGGGAGGGGACTGAAGCTTTCTTT.

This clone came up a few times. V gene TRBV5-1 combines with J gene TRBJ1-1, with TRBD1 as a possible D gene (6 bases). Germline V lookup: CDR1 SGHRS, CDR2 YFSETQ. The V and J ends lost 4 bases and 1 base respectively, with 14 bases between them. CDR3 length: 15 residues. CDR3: CASSPGWGQNTEAFF. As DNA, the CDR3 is TGCGCCAGCAGCCCGGGATGGGGGCAGAACACTGAAGCTTTCTTT.

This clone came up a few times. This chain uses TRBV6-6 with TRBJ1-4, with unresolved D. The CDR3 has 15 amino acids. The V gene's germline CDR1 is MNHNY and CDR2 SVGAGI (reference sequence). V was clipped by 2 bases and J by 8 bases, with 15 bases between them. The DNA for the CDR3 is TGTGCCAGCAGTTACAAAGCGGAGGGTCAGGAAAAACTGTTTTTT. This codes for CASSYKAEGQEKLFF.

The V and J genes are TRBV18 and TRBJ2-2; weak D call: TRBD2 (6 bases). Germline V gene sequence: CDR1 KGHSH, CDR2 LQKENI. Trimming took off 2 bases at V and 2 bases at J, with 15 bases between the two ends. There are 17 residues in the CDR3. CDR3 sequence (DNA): TGTGCCAGCTCACCAGCTAATCCGGCGGGAAACACCGGGGAGCTGTTTTTT. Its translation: CASSPANPAGNTGELFF.

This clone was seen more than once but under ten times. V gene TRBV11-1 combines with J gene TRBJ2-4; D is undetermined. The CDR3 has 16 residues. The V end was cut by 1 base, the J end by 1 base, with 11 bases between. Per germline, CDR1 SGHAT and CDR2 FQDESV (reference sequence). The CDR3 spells CASSLEPVSAKNIQYF. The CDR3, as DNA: TGTGCCAGCAGCTTAGAACCAGTCTCGGCCAAAAACATTCAGTACTTC.

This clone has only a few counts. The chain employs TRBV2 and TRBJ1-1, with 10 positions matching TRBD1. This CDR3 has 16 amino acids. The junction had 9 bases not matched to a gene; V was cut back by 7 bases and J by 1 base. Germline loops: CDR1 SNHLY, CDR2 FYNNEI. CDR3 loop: CASTRQGAVRNTEAFF. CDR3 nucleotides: TGTGCCAGCACTAGACAGGGGGCGGTCAGGAACACTGAAGCTTTCTTT.

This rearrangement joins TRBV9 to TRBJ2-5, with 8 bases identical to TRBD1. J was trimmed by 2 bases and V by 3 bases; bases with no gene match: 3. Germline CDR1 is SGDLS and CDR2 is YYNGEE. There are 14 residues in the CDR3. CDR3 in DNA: TGTGCCAGCAGCGCCGGGACAGGACAAGAGACCCAGTACTTC. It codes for CASSAGTGQETQYF.